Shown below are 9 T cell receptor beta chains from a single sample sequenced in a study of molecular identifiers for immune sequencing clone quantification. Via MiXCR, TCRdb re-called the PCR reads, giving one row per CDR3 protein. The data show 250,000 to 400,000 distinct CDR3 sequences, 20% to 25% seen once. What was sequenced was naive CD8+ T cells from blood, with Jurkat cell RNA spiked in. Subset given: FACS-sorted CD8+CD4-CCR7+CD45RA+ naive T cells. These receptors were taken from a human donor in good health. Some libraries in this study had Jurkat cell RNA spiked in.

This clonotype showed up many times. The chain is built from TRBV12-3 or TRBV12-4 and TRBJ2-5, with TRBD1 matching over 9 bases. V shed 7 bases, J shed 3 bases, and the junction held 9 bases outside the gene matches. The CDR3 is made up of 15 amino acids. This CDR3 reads CASTPGTGREETQYF. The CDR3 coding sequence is TGTGCCAGCACCCCCGGGACAGGGCGCGAAGAGACCCAGTACTTC.

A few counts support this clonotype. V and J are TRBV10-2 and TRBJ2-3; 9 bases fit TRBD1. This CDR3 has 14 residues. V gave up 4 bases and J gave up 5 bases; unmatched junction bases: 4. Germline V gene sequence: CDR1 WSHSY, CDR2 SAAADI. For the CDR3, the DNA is TGCGCCAGCAGTGTACAGGGGGCCCAAGATACGCAGTATTTT. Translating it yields CASSVQGAQDTQYF.

CDR3: CASSLAASVQETQYF. CDR3 in DNA: TGTGCCAGCAGCTTAGCGGCTAGCGTGCAAGAGACCCAGTACTTC. J is TRBJ2-5 and V is TRBV7-8, with D possibly TRBD2 on 6 matching bases. Germline loops: CDR1 SGHVS, CDR2 FQNEAQ. V lost 0 bases, J lost 2 bases, and 10 bases lay in between. The CDR3 length is 15 residues.

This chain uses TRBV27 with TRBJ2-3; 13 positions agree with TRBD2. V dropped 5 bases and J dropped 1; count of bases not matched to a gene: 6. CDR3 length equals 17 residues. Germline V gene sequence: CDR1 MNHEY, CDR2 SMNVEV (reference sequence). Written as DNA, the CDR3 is TGTGCCAGCAGTACGCGGACTAGCGGGGGCCGCACAGATACGCAGTATTTT. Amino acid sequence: CASSTRTSGGRTDTQYF.

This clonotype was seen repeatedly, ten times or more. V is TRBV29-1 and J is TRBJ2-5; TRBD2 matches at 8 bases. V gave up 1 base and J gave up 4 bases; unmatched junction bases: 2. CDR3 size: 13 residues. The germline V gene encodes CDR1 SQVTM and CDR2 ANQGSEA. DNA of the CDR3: TGCAGCGTTGAAGCTAGCGGGCTAGAGACCCAGTACTTC. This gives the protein CSVEASGLETQYF.

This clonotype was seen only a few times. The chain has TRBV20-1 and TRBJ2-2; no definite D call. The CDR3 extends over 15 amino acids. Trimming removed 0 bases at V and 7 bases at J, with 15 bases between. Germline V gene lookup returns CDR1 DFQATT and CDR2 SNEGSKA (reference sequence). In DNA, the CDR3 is TGCAGTGCTAGAGATCCTTCGATGTACAGCGGGGAGCTGTTTTTT. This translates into CSARDPSMYSGELFF.

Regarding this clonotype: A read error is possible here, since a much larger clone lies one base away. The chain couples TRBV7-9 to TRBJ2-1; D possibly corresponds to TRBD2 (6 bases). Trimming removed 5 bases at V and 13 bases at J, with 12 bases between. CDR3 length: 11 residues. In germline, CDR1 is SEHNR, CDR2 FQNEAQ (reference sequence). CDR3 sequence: CASSDGGPQFF. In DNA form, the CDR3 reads TGTGCCAGCAGCGACGGGGGACCCCAGTTCTTC.

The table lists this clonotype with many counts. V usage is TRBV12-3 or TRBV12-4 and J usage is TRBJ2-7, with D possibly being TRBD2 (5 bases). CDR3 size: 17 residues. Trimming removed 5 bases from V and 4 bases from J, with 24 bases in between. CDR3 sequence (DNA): TGTGCCAGCAGTCTAACAAGGACGGGGTCCAGGATGTACGAGCAGTACTTC. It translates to CASSLTRTGSRMYEQYF.

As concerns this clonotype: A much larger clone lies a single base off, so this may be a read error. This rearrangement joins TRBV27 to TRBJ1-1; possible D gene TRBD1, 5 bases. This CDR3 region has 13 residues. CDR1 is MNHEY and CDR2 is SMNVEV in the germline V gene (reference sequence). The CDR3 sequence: CPSSKGISPEAFF. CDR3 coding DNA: TGTCCCAGTAGTAAGGGGATTTCGCCTGAAGCTTTCTTT.